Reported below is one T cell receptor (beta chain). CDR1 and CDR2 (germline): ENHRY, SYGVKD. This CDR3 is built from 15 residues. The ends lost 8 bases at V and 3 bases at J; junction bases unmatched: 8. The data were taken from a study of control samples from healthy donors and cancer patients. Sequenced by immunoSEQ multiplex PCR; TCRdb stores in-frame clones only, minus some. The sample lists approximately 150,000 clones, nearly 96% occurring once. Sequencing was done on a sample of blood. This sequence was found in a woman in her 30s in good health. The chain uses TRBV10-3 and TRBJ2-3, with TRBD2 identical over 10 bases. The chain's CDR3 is CAISGDSGRTDTQYF. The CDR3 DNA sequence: TGTGCCATCTCCGGGGATAGCGGGAGGACAGATACGCAGTATTTT.